These 30 T cell receptor beta chains originate from one sample sequenced in a study of cytomegalovirus exposure and HLA in healthy donors. The PCR was carried out with 60 Vbeta primers and 13 Jbeta primers. Data came from immunoSEQ multiplex PCR; TCRdb stores just in-frame clones and leaves some out. This table holds about 160,000 clones, 80% found once. Sequenced: PBMCs. These receptors all stem from a man aged 25-45 years in good health and CMV-seronegative.

The rearrangement links TRBV9 to TRBJ1-4; the D gene is possibly TRBD1 (5 bases). CDR3 length: 15 residues. With 3 bases removed from V and 2 bases from J, the gap between germline ends came to 11 bases. Germline assignment: CDR1 SGDLS and CDR2 YYNGEE. The CDR3 spells CASSGEGLTNEKLFF. The CDR3 DNA follows: TGTGCCAGCAGCGGGGAGGGGTTGACTAATGAAAAACTGTTTTTT.

This sequence joins TRBV18 and TRBJ2-2, with 8 bases that match TRBD2. The CDR3 extends over 15 amino acids. V lost 1 base and J lost 7; bases outside the gene matches: 5. Germline V lookup: CDR1 KGHSH, CDR2 LQKENI. The CDR3 is CASSPRAGEGGELFF. The CDR3 coding sequence is TGTGCCAGCTCACCACGAGCGGGAGAAGGCGGGGAGCTGTTTTTT.

There are a few counts of this clone. The chain joins TRBV2 to TRBJ1-5, with a possible D match to TRBD1 (6 bases). Germline-derived CDR1 and CDR2 are SNHLY and FYNNEI. The CDR3 contains 17 residues. Trimming cost V 3 bases and J 0 bases, with 15 bases left between them. The CDR3 protein is CASSEAAGDLSNQPQHF. CDR3 DNA: TGTGCCAGCAGTGAGGCCGCAGGGGATCTTAGCAATCAGCCCCAGCATTTT. Full variable domain (missing parts from reference TRBV2 and TRBJ1-5): EPEVTQTPSHQVTQMGQEVILRCVPISNHLYFYWYRQILGQKVEFLVSFYNNEISEKSEIFDDQFSVERPDGSNFTLKIRSTKLEDSAMYFCASSEAAGDLSNQPQHFGDGTRLSIL.

This sequence joins TRBV5-1 and TRBJ1-3; 7 bases map to TRBD1. Germline CDR1 and CDR2: SGHRS and YFSETQ. The ends lost 2 bases at V and 4 bases at J; junction bases unmatched: 3. The CDR3 has 14 amino acids. The CDR3 DNA is TGCGCCAGCAGCTTAGGGACAGACGGAAACACCATATATTTT. Translating it yields CASSLGTDGNTIYF.

V is TRBV5-1 and J is TRBJ2-3, with D maybe TRBD1 (6 bases). The V and J ends lost 6 bases and 0 bases respectively, with 17 bases between them. This CDR3 is built from 16 residues. Germline V lookup: CDR1 SGHRS, CDR2 YFSETQ. The CDR3 bases are TGCGCCAGCACCTCATTGGGGGACACTAGCACAGATACGCAGTATTTT. Its protein is CASTSLGDTSTDTQYF.

The chain combines TRBV7-9 with TRBJ2-7, with a tentative D call TRBD1 (5 bases). V dropped 5 bases and J dropped 2 bases, with 16 bases sitting between them. Germline V CDR1 and CDR2: SEHNR, FQNEAQ (reference sequence). The CDR3 covers 15 residues. The CDR3, as DNA: TGTGCCAGCAGCCCCCAGGGCCCGACGACCTACGAGCAGTACTTC. It codes for CASSPQGPTTYEQYF.

The rearrangement links TRBV18 to TRBJ2-3; D ambiguous. This CDR3 region has 12 residues. Trimming took off 3 bases at V and 11 bases at J, with 12 bases between the two ends. Germline V gene sequence: CDR1 KGHSH, CDR2 LQKENI. CDR3 DNA sequence: TGTGCCAGCTCACCGTTAAGTGTCGGGCAGTATTTT. As protein: CASSPLSVGQYF.

This chain joins TRBV14 and TRBJ2-7; tentative D call: TRBD1 (6 bases). The CDR3 extends over 13 amino acids. Germline assignment: CDR1 SGHDN and CDR2 FVKESK. V shed 1 base and J shed 5 bases, with 9 bases lying between them. CDR3 amino acids: CASSQAGDHEQYF. CDR3 sequence (DNA): TGTGCCAGCAGCCAAGCAGGGGACCACGAGCAGTACTTC.

CDR3 protein: CASSVGKQARDPEAFF. The DNA of the CDR3 is TGTGCCAGCAGCGTAGGGAAACAGGCAAGAGATCCAGAAGCTTTCTTT. This rearrangement joins TRBV9 to TRBJ1-1, with D possibly matching TRBD1 (5 bases). CDR3 length: 16 amino acids. CDR1 and CDR2 (germline): SGDLS, YYNGEE. Between the trimmed V and J ends, which lost 0 bases and 8 bases, there was a span of 20 bases.

The chain employs TRBV4-2 and TRBJ2-2, with D perhaps matching TRBD1 (5 bases). Trimming left V 0 bases short and J 13 bases short, with 9 bases between. Germline CDR1 is LGHNA and CDR2 is YNFKEQ. The CDR3 runs 12 residues. The CDR3 region has the DNA TGTGCCAGCAGCCAAGAGGCCAGGGCGCTGTTTTTT. Protein sequence: CASSQEARALFF.

This chain links TRBV28 with TRBJ1-5; D might be TRBD1 (6 bases). The V end lost 8 bases, the J end lost 0 bases, and 11 bases lay between the germline ends. This CDR3 has 14 amino acids. Germline CDR1 is MDHEN and CDR2 is SYDVKM. CDR3 sequence (DNA): TGTGCCAGCTCCGGACAGCATAGCAATCAGCCCCAGCATTTT. As protein: CASSGQHSNQPQHF.

As for this clone: At one boundary the junction diverges from the germline segment, which might be a read error. V usage is TRBV7-9 and J usage is TRBJ1-6; TRBD1 might be the D (5 bases). CDR3 length equals 15 residues. Per germline, CDR1 SEHNR and CDR2 FQNEAQ (reference sequence). CDR3 nucleotide sequence: TGTTCCAGCAGCTCTCAACAGGTGTTCGGTTCACCCCTCCACTTT. This sequence encodes CSSSSQQVFGSPLHF.

This sequence joins TRBV6-1 and TRBJ1-2; D gene uncertain. CDR3 length: 15 amino acids. Germline CDR1 MNHNS, CDR2 SASEGT. Trimming took 0 bases from V and 7 from J, leaving 15 bases between them. Written as DNA, the CDR3 is TGTGCCAGCAGTGAAGCCTATTCCCCCTCCGGTGGCTACACCTTC. Its protein is CASSEAYSPSGGYTF.

This clone turned up a few times. The CDR3 reads CASSLDVRQGFDGYTF. Here the CDR3 DNA reads TGTGCCAGCAGCTTGGATGTGCGACAGGGTTTCGATGGCTACACCTTC. The gene calls are TRBV5-4 and TRBJ1-2; 7 nucleotides match TRBD1. V trimming: 0 bases; J trimming: 6 bases; junction bases outside the gene matches: 11. Per the germline V gene, CDR1 is SGHNT and CDR2 is YYREEE (reference sequence). The CDR3 is 16 amino acids.

A few counts support this clone. This rearrangement joins TRBV7-3 to TRBJ2-2; perhaps TRBD2 as D (7 bases). This CDR3 region has 14 residues. Germline values: CDR1 SGHTA, CDR2 FQGTGA. V lost 4 bases, J lost 6 bases, and 12 bases lay in between. The CDR3, as DNA: TGTGCCAGCAGCTCCCTGCGGGGGCCCGGGGAGCTGTTTTTT. Protein: CASSSLRGPGELFF.

The chain couples TRBV11-2 to TRBJ2-6; 9 bases agree with TRBD2. Germline V gives CDR1 SGHAT, CDR2 FQNNGV. Germline trimming cut 8 bases from V and 0 bases from J; bases unmatched to any gene: 8. The CDR3 length is 17 residues. CDR3 DNA: TGTGCCAGCCGCAAGGTTAGCGGGAGCTCTGGGGCCAACGTCCTGACTTTC. Its protein product is CASRKVSGSSGANVLTF.

Here the CDR3 reads CASSVSSGGYNEQFF. The CDR3 DNA follows: TGTGCCAGCAGCGTTTCTAGCGGGGGGTACAATGAGCAGTTCTTC. The rearrangement joins TRBV9 to TRBJ2-1, with TRBD2 identical over 11 bases. J lost 4 bases, V lost 2 bases, and 2 bases had no gene match. Germline CDR1 reads SGDLS; CDR2 reads YYNGEE. This CDR3 contains 15 residues.

The chain joins TRBV7-9 to TRBJ1-2; TRBD1 agrees at 8 bases. The CDR3 covers 15 residues. The V segment lost 1 base and the J segment 5 bases; nucleotides outside the gene matches: 6. The germline V gene has CDR1 SEHNR and CDR2 FQNEAQ (reference sequence). DNA for the CDR3: TGTGCCAGCAGCTTAGGTACCAGGGGGCCATATGGCTACACCTTC. Its translation is CASSLGTRGPYGYTF.

The V and J genes are TRBV18 and TRBJ2-1; 7 nucleotides align to TRBD1. Germline lookup yields CDR1 KGHSH and CDR2 LQKENI. J gave up 2 bases and V 3 bases, and 7 bases lay outside the gene matches. This CDR3 region has 16 residues. CDR3 nucleotide sequence: TGTGCCAGCTCACCCCGACAGGGAAATACCTACAATGAGCAGTTCTTC. Protein sequence: CASSPRQGNTYNEQFF.

V and J are TRBV11-2 and TRBJ2-7, with D possibly matching TRBD1 (5 bases). V was trimmed by 4 bases and J by 3 bases, leaving 25 bases between them. The CDR3 runs 18 residues. Germline lookup yields CDR1 SGHAT and CDR2 FQNNGV. The CDR3 region is CASSSPLRVRSVDYEQYF. The CDR3 nucleotides are TGTGCCAGCAGCTCCCCCCTCAGGGTTCGCTCCGTCGACTACGAGCAGTACTTC.

The chain is built from TRBV27 and TRBJ2-5; 7 nucleotides match TRBD1. The V and J ends lost 5 bases and 0 bases, in that order; junction bases with no gene match: 6. The CDR3 length is 15 residues. In germline, CDR1 is MNHEY, CDR2 SMNVEV (reference sequence). The CDR3 reads CASSPGQRHQETQYF. CDR3 DNA: TGTGCCAGCAGTCCGGGACAGCGACACCAAGAGACCCAGTACTTC.

CDR3 in amino acids: CASSLGQRELFF. The CDR3 DNA is TGTGCCAGCAGCTTAGGGCAAAGGGAGCTGTTTTTT. The chain combines TRBV7-9 with TRBJ2-2; no clear D. The CDR3 length is 12 residues. Germline CDR1 reads SEHNR; CDR2 reads FQNEAQ (reference sequence). The ends were cut back, 1 base at V and 9 bases at J, with 6 bases in the middle.

For this clone: Other nucleotide sequences from this sample produce the same CDR3. The J gene is TRBJ2-5, the V gene TRBV6-1, with 12 bases aligning to TRBD2. V shed 2 bases and J 2 bases; nucleotides not matched to a gene: 0. This CDR3 region has 15 residues. Germline loops: CDR1 MNHNS, CDR2 SASEGT. CDR3 protein: CASSELAGGQETQYF. The CDR3 nucleotides are TGTGCCAGCAGTGAACTAGCGGGGGGGCAAGAGACCCAGTACTTC.

The chain combines TRBV28 with TRBJ2-7, with 10 bases that match TRBD2. Germline V gene sequence: CDR1 MDHEN, CDR2 SYDVKM. Germline trimming cut 6 bases from V and 5 bases from J; bases unmatched to any gene: 7. The CDR3 runs to 14 residues. The CDR3: CASSGPLAGDEQYF. CDR3 in DNA: TGTGCCAGCAGCGGTCCGCTAGCGGGGGACGAGCAGTACTTC.

This chain joins TRBV19 and TRBJ2-2; possible D gene TRBD1, 5 bases. The CDR3 consists of 15 residues. V shed 10 bases and J shed 6 bases, with 21 bases lying between them. Germline CDR1 and CDR2: LNHDA and SQIVND (reference sequence). The CDR3 region is CATEMDTPNPGELFF. CDR3 bases: TGTGCCACTGAGATGGACACCCCCAACCCCGGGGAGCTGTTTTTT.

CDR3 DNA sequence: TGTGCCAGCAGCGTTTCTAGCGGAGGGGAGGAGACCCAGTACTTC. Amino acids: CASSVSSGGEETQYF. This rearrangement joins TRBV9 to TRBJ2-5; the match to TRBD2 covers 7 bases. The CDR3 covers 15 residues. V was pared by 2 bases and J by 5 bases, with 9 bases of the junction left unmatched. CDR1 and CDR2 (germline): SGDLS, YYNGEE.

This chain connects TRBV29-1 to TRBJ1-2; unclear D gene. The V end was cut by 2 bases, the J end by 5 bases, with 6 bases between. This CDR3 comprises 11 residues. Looked up from germline, CDR1 is SQVTM and CDR2 is ANQGSEA. The CDR3 spells CSVESSYGYTF. The CDR3 coding sequence is TGCAGCGTTGAAAGCTCGTATGGCTACACCTTC.

Regarding this clone: The sample holds other DNA sequences that translate to the same CDR3. J is TRBJ1-1 and V is TRBV28; 7 bases align to TRBD1. The germline V gene encodes CDR1 MDHEN and CDR2 SYDVKM. V was clipped by 5 bases and J by 3 bases; unmatched bases: 6. CDR3 length equals 14 residues. CDR3 sequence (DNA): TGTGCCAGCAGTCAGGGGGATGACTACACTGAAGCTTTCTTT. Protein: CASSQGDDYTEAFF.

The gene calls are TRBV4-3 and TRBJ1-1, with D hard to call. Germline-derived CDR1 and CDR2 are LGHNA and YSLEER. The CDR3 covers 11 residues. V lost 6 bases and J lost 4, with 6 bases in between. DNA for the CDR3: TGCGCCAGCAGGAGTGGCACTGAAGCTTTCTTT. Translated, it gives CASRSGTEAFF.

This chain joins TRBV6-1 and TRBJ1-3, with TRBD1 matching 7 bases. The CDR3 runs to 15 residues. V shed 5 bases, J shed 0 bases, and the junction held 4 bases outside the gene matches. Germline V CDR1 and CDR2: MNHNS, SASEGT. The CDR3 reads CASSTQGGSGNTIYF. The CDR3 nucleotides are TGTGCCAGCAGTACCCAGGGGGGCTCTGGAAACACCATATATTTT.